The T cell receptor (beta chain) under discussion was sequenced for a study of pediatric ulcerative colitis. There are a few counts of this clone. Its specificity is unknown. The data were produced by immunoSEQ multiplex PCR, yet TCRdb's version contains in-frame clones alone and is incomplete. Of 30,000 to 45,000 clones listed, approximately 87% are singletons. Colonoscopy and blood draw happened at the same time. Study-level findings and limits: This repertoire reflects total lymphocytes rather than subpopulations like regulatory T cells. Substantially fewer templates came from a couple of patients' blood samples.

The germline CDR1 and CDR2 sequences are SGHKS and YYEKEE (reference sequence). This CDR3 contains 14 residues. The V end lost 0 bases, the J end lost 1 base, and 5 bases lay between the germline ends. The chain joins TRBV5-5 to TRBJ1-5; the D is unclear. Material: blood. This TCR came from a girl between 5 and 17 years old with moderate ulcerative colitis. In nucleotides, the CDR3 is TGTGCCAGCAGCTTGGGGGTAAGCAATCAGCCCCAGCATTTT. This codes for CASSLGVSNQPQHF.